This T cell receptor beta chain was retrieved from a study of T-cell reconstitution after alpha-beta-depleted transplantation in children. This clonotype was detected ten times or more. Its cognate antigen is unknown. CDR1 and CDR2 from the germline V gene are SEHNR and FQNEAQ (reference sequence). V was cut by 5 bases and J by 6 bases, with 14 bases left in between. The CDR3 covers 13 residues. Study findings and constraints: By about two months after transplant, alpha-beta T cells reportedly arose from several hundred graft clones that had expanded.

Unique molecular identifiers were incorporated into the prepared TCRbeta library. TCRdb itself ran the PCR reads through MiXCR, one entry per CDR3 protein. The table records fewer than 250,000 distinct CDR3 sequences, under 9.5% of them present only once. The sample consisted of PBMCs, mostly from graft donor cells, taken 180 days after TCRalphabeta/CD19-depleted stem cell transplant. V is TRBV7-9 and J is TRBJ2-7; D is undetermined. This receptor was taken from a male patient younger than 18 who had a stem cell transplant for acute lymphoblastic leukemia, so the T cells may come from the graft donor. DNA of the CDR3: TGTGCCAGCAGCGCCCGAGTCTGGGGCGAGCAGTACTTC. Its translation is CASSARVWGEQYF.